The clone carrying this T cell receptor beta chain has a single count. Its antigen is currently unknown. The entry originates in a study of T cell responses to AZD1222 COVID-19 vaccine. Regarding the study as a whole: Spike-wide coverage was observed for vaccine-associated CD4 TCRs, with dominant responses at 160-218 and 743-854. The study found Spike-specific TCR breadth and depth rose after two AZD1222 doses.

The germline V gene has CDR1 SGHAT and CDR2 FQDESV (reference sequence). The CDR3 is 14 amino acids. V gave up 4 bases and J gave up 6 bases, with 14 bases separating them. Measured with immunoSEQ multiplex PCR; TCRdb has only the in-frame clones, and not every one. The table lists 150,000 to 200,000 clones, 85% to 90% of them singletons, with under 2% in the top ten. The chain joins TRBV11-1 to TRBJ2-3; no clear D. This specimen consisted of peripheral blood, obtained on day 0 of AZD1222 vaccination. The clonotype originates from an adult in good health. Here the CDR3 DNA reads TGTGCCAGCAGCTCCCCGCCCCTCGGGGATACGCAGTATTTT. Its translation is CASSSPPLGDTQYF. Looking up the rest from reference TRBV11-1 and TRBJ2-3 gives the full variable domain: EAEVAQSPRYKITEKSQAVAFWCDPISGHATLYWYRQILGQGPELLVQFQDESVVDDSQLPKDRFSAERLKGVDSTLKIQPAELGDSAMYLCASSSPPLGDTQYFGPGTRLTVL.